These 12 T cell receptor beta chains share one sample of origin, sequenced in a study of cytomegalovirus exposure and HLA in healthy donors. The study ran its PCR with 60 Vbeta and 13 Jbeta primers. Using immunoSEQ multiplex PCR, the repertoire was profiled, and TCRdb retains in-frame clones only, with some absent. The table lists approximately 160,000 clones, about 75% of them singletons. The sequenced sample was PBMCs. Receptors originate from a woman aged 50 to 65 in good health and CMV-seropositive.

CDR3 residues: CASSGTQTGGINYGYTF. CDR3 coding DNA: TGCGCCAGCAGCGGGACCCAAACAGGGGGCATTAACTATGGCTACACCTTC. J is TRBJ1-2 and V is TRBV5-1, with 9 bases identical to TRBD1. The CDR3 is 17 residues long. Germline loops: CDR1 SGHRS, CDR2 YFSETQ. V shed 4 bases, J shed 1 base, and the junction held 11 bases outside the gene matches.

The chain combines TRBV5-4 with TRBJ2-7; the match to TRBD2 covers 11 bases. The V gene end was trimmed by 3 bases and the J gene end by 5 bases; junction bases not matched to a gene: 7. Germline V gives CDR1 SGHNT, CDR2 YYREEE (reference sequence). The CDR3 spans 15 residues. CDR3 sequence: CASSSPGLAANEQYF. In nucleotides, the CDR3 is TGTGCCAGCAGCTCCCCGGGACTAGCGGCTAACGAGCAGTACTTC.

The genes are TRBV5-1 and TRBJ1-5, with 8 bases fitting TRBD1. The CDR3 is 15 amino acids. Losses at the gene ends were 4 bases for V and 3 bases for J; bases not matched to a gene: 6. The germline gives CDR1 SGHRS, CDR2 YFSETQ. The CDR3 spells CASSPGTGLNQPQHF. The CDR3 nucleotides are TGCGCCAGCAGCCCCGGGACAGGCCTCAATCAGCCCCAGCATTTT.

The CDR3, as DNA: TGCGCCAGCAGCCCTTGGACAGGGGACCAGCCCCAGCATTTT. It yields the protein CASSPWTGDQPQHF. The chain couples TRBV4-1 to TRBJ1-5; 9 nucleotides line up with TRBD1. J was trimmed by 7 bases and V by 4 bases; bases with no gene match: 5. The germline V gene has CDR1 MGHRA and CDR2 YSYEKL. This CDR3 comprises 14 residues.

This sequence joins TRBV7-6 and TRBJ2-5; 10 nucleotides match TRBD2. J lost 7 bases, V lost 0 bases, and 5 bases had no gene match. Per the germline V gene, CDR1 is SGHVS and CDR2 is FNYEAQ. There are 15 residues in the CDR3. The CDR3 DNA reads as TGTGCCAGCAGCTTAGCGGGAGCGGGGGGGGTGACCCAGTACTTC. This sequence encodes CASSLAGAGGVTQYF.

In this sample, this clone turned up a few times. Relative to the germline gene, one junction end is altered; a read error may explain this. V is TRBV7-9 and J is TRBJ1-1; D uncertain. This CDR3 comprises 12 residues. Germline V lookup: CDR1 SEHNR, CDR2 FQNEAQ (reference sequence). CDR3 in amino acids: CSSMRVNTEAFF. The CDR3 DNA reads as TGTTCCAGCATGAGAGTCAACACTGAAGCTTTCTTT. Based on the CDR3 plus reference TRBV7-9 and TRBJ1-1, the full variable domain is DTGVSQNPRHKITKRGQNVTFRCDPISEHNRLYWYRQTLGQGPEFLTYFQNEAQLEKSRLLSDRFSAERPKGSFSTLEIQRTEQGDSAMYLCSSMRVNTEAFFGQGTRLTVV.

The chain uses TRBV10-1 and TRBJ2-7; D is possibly TRBD1 (5 bases). Germline values: CDR1 WNHNN, CDR2 SYGVQD (reference sequence). This CDR3 has 14 amino acids. Trimming removed 3 bases at V and 6 bases at J, with 15 bases between. The CDR3 nucleotides read TGCGCCAGCAGTGAAAGCAGGGAAAAGGCCGAGCAGTACTTC. As protein: CASSESREKAEQYF.

The V and J genes are TRBV6-1 and TRBJ1-1, with D hard to call. Between the trimmed V and J ends, which lost 4 bases and 5 bases, there was a span of 14 bases. Germline V gene lookup returns CDR1 MNHNS and CDR2 SASEGT. CDR3 length: 14 residues. The CDR3 protein is CASSASRGGTEAFF. CDR3 coding DNA: TGTGCCAGCAGTGCATCGAGAGGAGGGACTGAAGCTTTCTTT.

For the CDR3, the DNA is TGTGCCAGCAGGCGTAAACAGGGGGGAAGTGAAAAACTGTTTTTT. As protein: CASRRKQGGSEKLFF. This chain connects TRBV27 to TRBJ1-4; 8 nucleotides align to TRBD1. The CDR3 is 15 residues long. CDR1 and CDR2 (germline): MNHEY, SMNVEV (reference sequence). V was clipped by 6 bases and J by 7 bases; unmatched bases: 10.

The gene calls are TRBV7-9 and TRBJ2-3, with D perhaps matching TRBD1 (5 bases). Per the germline V gene, CDR1 is SEHNR and CDR2 is FQNEAQ (reference sequence). Trimming removed 5 bases from V and 0 bases from J, with 15 bases in between. CDR3 length: 16 residues. The CDR3 sequence: CASSRLTTASTDTQYF. In DNA form, the CDR3 reads TGTGCCAGCAGCCGCTTAACGACAGCTAGCACAGATACGCAGTATTTT.

This clone was counted a single time. The genes are TRBV15 and TRBJ1-1; D uncertain. The CDR3 is made up of 14 amino acids. Germline CDR1 and CDR2: LNHNV and YYDKDF (reference sequence). Trimming shortened V by 1 base and J by 2 bases, and 8 bases separated the two germline ends. The CDR3 protein is CATSRVAGNTEAFF. The CDR3 bases are TGTGCCACCAGCAGAGTGGCAGGAAACACTGAAGCTTTCTTT.

The table lists this clone with a few counts. The chain recombines TRBV7-9 with TRBJ2-5; D is possibly TRBD2 (6 bases). In germline, CDR1 is SEHNR, CDR2 FQNEAQ (reference sequence). The germline V and J ends were trimmed by 4 bases and 5 bases, with 17 bases remaining between them. The CDR3 consists of 15 residues. CDR3 DNA: TGTGCCAGCAGCTCCACGCTGTGGGAGGAGGAGACCCAGTACTTC. The encoded protein is CASSSTLWEEETQYF.